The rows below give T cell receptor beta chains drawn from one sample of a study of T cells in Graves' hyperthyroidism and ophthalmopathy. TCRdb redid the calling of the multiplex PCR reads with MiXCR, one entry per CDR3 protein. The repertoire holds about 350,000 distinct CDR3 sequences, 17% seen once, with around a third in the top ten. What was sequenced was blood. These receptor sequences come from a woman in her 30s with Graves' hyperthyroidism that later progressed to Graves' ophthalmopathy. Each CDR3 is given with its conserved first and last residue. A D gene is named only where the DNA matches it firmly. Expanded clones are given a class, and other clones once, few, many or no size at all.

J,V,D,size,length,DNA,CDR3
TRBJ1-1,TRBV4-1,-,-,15,TGCGCCAGCAGCCAATCGAGGCAAGAAAACACTGAAGCTTTCTTT,CASSQSRQENTEAFF
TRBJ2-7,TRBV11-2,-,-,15,TGTGCCAGCGCGCGCCGAGGGGATCGCGGTTACGAGCAGTACTTC,CASARRGDRGYEQYF
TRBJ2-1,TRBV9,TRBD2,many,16,TGTGCCAGCAGCGCCCGGGAGGGGTGGGTAAACAATGAGCAGTTCTTC,CASSAREGWVNNEQFF
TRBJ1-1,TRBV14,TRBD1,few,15,TGTGCCAGCAGCCAAGAGGACAGGGGTCGGAGTCGAGCTTTCTTT,CASSQEDRGRSRAFF
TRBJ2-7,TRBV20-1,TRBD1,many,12,TGCAGTGCTAGGGGACAGGGATACGAGCAGTACTTC,CSARGQGYEQYF
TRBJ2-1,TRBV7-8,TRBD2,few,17,TGTGCCAGCAGCTTCAACGGACTAGCGGGAGGGTACAATGAGCAGTTCTTC,CASSFNGLAGGYNEQFF
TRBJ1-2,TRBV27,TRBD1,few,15,TGTGCCAGCAGCCGCGGACAGGGTGGTAGCTATGGCTACACCTTC,CASSRGQGGSYGYTF
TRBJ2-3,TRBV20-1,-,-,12,TGCAGTGCTAGAGAACTCACAGATACGCAGTATTTT,CSARELTDTQYF
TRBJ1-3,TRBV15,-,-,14,TGTGCCACCAGGCAAAGCGCCCTAGGACACCTCACATATTTT,CATRQSALGHLTYF
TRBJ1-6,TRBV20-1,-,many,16,TGCAGTGCTAGCGGAGGGGGGGCAGCCTATAATTCACCCCTCCACTTT,CSASGGGAAYNSPLHF
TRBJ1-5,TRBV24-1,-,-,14,TGTGCCACCAGTGCCCCATTTAGCAATCAGCCCCAGCATTTT,CATSAPFSNQPQHF
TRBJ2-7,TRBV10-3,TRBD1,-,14,TGTGCCATCAGTGGCCGGGACAGGGTGGAGGAGCAGTACTTC,CAISGRDRVEEQYF
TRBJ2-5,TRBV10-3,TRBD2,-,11,TGTGCCAGCGGGGGACAAGAGACCCAGTACTTC,CASGGQETQYF
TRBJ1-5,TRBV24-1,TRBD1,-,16,TGTGCCACCAGCCCGGACAGGGGGCTGTCTAGTCAGCCCCAGCATTTT,CATSPDRGLSSQPQHF
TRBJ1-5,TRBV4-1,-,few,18,TGCGCCAGCAGCCGAGTGTGGTTGACAGCAGTGCTCAATCAGCCCCAGCATTTT,CASSRVWLTAVLNQPQHF
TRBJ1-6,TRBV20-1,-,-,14,TGCAGTGCTGCGCGACAGACCTATAATTCACCCCTCCACTTT,CSAARQTYNSPLHF
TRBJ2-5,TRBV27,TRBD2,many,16,TGTGCCAGCAGTTTACTAGCGGGTAATAGAGAAGAGACCCAGTACTTC,CASSLLAGNREETQYF
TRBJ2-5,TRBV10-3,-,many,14,TGTGCCATCAGTCCGGGGAACTCCCAAGAGACCCAGTACTTC,CAISPGNSQETQYF
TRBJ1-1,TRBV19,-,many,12,TGTGCCAGCCGGCTCGGGGGGACTGAAGCTTTCTTT,CASRLGGTEAFF
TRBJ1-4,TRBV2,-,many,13,TGTGCCAGCCACGAAACAACTAATGAAAAACTGTTTTTT,CASHETTNEKLFF
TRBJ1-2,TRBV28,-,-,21,TGTGCCAGCAGTTTATACCCCAGTCAGGTGGGGATAAAGTGGGGAAGAGTTGGCTACACCTTC,CASSLYPSQVGIKWGRVGYTF
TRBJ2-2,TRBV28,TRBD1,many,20,TGTGCCAGCAGTTTAAGCCCCGGGACAGCAGGGTTACGGGACACCGGGGAGCTGTTTTTT,CASSLSPGTAGLRDTGELFF
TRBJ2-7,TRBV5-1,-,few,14,TGCGCCAGCAGCCAGCTTTTCGGTCCCTACGAGCAGTACTTC,CASSQLFGPYEQYF
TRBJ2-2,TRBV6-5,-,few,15,TGTGCCAGCAGTTACTCCCAGGTTAACACCGGGGAGCTGTTTTTT,CASSYSQVNTGELFF
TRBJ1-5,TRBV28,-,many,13,TGTGCCAGCAGCTCGCGCTCAAATCAGCCCCAGCATTTT,CASSSRSNQPQHF
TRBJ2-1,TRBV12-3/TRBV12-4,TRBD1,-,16,TGTGCCAGCAGTTTAGAGGGGGACAGGGGCTACAATGAGCAGTTCTTC,CASSLEGDRGYNEQFF
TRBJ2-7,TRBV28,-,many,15,TGTGCCAGCAGTAGCGAACAGGGACTCATCTACGAGCAGTACTTC,CASSSEQGLIYEQYF
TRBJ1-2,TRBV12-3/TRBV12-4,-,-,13,TGTGCCAGCAGACCAGGGGTTATCTATGGCTACACCTTC,CASRPGVIYGYTF
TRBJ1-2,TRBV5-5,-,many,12,TGTGCCAGCAACCAGGGTGACTATGGCTACACCTTC,CASNQGDYGYTF
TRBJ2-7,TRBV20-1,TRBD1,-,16,TGCAGTGCCGGAAAGACGGACAGGGATTTTTCCTACGAGCAGTACTTC,CSAGKTDRDFSYEQYF
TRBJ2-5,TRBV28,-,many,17,TGTGCCAGCAGTTTAGTTGGGGACCCTGGGCATCGAGAGACCCAGTACTTC,CASSLVGDPGHRETQYF
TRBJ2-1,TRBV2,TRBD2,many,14,TGTGCCAGCAGGGTAGGAGCGGGGACTTCAAAGCAGTTCTTC,CASRVGAGTSKQFF
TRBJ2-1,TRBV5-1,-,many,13,TGCGCCAGCAGTAAGTCGGGAGACGGTGAGCAGTTCTTC,CASSKSGDGEQFF
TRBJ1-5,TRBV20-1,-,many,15,TGCAGTGCTAGCTGGCCACACGGGAGCAATCAGCCCCAGCATTTT,CSASWPHGSNQPQHF
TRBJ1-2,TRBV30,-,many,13,TGTGCCTCCGAGGAGGGGCTTAACTATGGCTACACCTTC,CASEEGLNYGYTF
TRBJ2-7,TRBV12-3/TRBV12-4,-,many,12,TGTGCCAGCAGTCCGACCGCACGCGAGCAGTACTTC,CASSPTAREQYF
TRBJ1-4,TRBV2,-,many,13,TGTGCCAGTGGTGAGGATTCTAATGAAAAACTGTTTTTT,CASGEDSNEKLFF
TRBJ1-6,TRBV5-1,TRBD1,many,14,TGCGCCAGCAGCCCGACAGGGATAATGTCACCCCTCCACTTT,CASSPTGIMSPLHF
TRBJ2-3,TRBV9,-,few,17,TGTGCCAGCAGCGTAGGTGGGGGGGGGGGCCGTAGAGATACGCAGTATTTT,CASSVGGGGGRRDTQYF
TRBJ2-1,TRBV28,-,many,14,TGTGCCAGCACAACAGTGAGCTCCTACAATGAGCAGTTCTTC,CASTTVSSYNEQFF
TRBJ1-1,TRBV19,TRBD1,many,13,TGTGCCAGTAAAGGACAGGGGAACACTGAAGCTTTCTTT,CASKGQGNTEAFF
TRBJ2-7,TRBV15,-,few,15,TGTGCCACCAGCAGAGATCTTGCAGGGACCTACGAGCAGTACTTC,CATSRDLAGTYEQYF
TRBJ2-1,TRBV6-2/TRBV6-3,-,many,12,TGTGCCAGCAGTTACGCTAGGGATGAGCAGTTCTTC,CASSYARDEQFF
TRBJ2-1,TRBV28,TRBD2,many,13,TGTGCCAGCAGGACTAGCGGGTACAATGAGCAGTTCTTC,CASRTSGYNEQFF
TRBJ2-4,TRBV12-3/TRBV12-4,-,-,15,TGTGCCAGCAGCGGTCGGACGCCCGTTGCGGACATTCAGTACTTC,CASSGRTPVADIQYF
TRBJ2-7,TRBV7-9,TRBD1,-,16,TGTGCCAGCAGCCGTCCGGGTCGACAGGGGAATTACGAGCAGTACTTC,CASSRPGRQGNYEQYF
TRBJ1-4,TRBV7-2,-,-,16,TGTGCCAGCAGCTTAGGGGCAGGGGCAACTAATGAAAAACTGTTTTTT,CASSLGAGATNEKLFF
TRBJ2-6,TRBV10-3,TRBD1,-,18,TGTGCCATCAGTGGGGACAGAACCCTCCTCTCTGGGGCCAACGTCCTGACTTTC,CAISGDRTLLSGANVLTF
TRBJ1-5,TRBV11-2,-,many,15,TGTGCCAGCAGCTCCGGGACCCTCAGCAATCAGCCCCAGCATTTT,CASSSGTLSNQPQHF
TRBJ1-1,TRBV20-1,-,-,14,TGCAGTGCCCTTCCGGGGGGGGGGAACACTGAAGCTTTCTTT,CSALPGGGNTEAFF
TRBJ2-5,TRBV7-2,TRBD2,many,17,TGTGCCAGCAGCTTAGCCTTAGCGGGAGACTGGGGGGAGACCCAGTACTTC,CASSLALAGDWGETQYF
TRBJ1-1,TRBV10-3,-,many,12,TGTGCCATCAGCAGGAGGAACACTGAAGCTTTCTTT,CAISRRNTEAFF
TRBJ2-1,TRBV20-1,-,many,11,TGCAGTGCTAGAGAGGGGGTAGAGCAGTTCTTC,CSAREGVEQFF
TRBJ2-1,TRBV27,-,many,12,TGTGCCAGCAGTTTAGGTCGAAATGAGCAGTTCTTC,CASSLGRNEQFF
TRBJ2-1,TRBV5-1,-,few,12,TGCGCCAGCAGCCTGTGGGTGAGTGAGCAATTCTTC,CASSLWVSEQFF
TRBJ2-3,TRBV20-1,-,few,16,TGCAGTGCTAGAGATCAAGGGGGGGCAGGCACAGATACGCAGTATTTT,CSARDQGGAGTDTQYF
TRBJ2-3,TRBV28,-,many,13,TGTGCCAGCAGTTTACGGGGGGCTCATACGCAGTATTTT,CASSLRGAHTQYF
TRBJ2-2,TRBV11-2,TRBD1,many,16,TGTGCCAGCAGCCATACAGCAGGGGGCGCGGGCGGGGAGCTGTTTTTT,CASSHTAGGAGGELFF
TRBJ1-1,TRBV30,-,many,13,TGTGCCTGGAATCTGGGCATGAACACTGAAGCTTTCTTT,CAWNLGMNTEAFF
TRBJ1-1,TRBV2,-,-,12,TGTGCCAGCTCGACAGGTTACACTGAAGCTTTCTTT,CASSTGYTEAFF